This TCR beta chain appears in the sequencing data of a study of CD8+CD57+ T cells in acquired aplastic anemia. Across the study: Healthy CD8+ samples averaged roughly 9.9 million reads.

This clonotype was observed a handful of times. The antigen is undetermined. TCR beta VDJ and CDR3 profiles were obtained from a genomic DNA template. TCRdb passed the reads through MiXCR, listing each CDR3 protein once. The sample shows 100,000 to 120,000 distinct CDR3 sequences, roughly 50% of them seen only once. Germline V CDR1 and CDR2: LNHDA, SQIVND (reference sequence). J was trimmed by 8 bases and V by 5 bases; bases with no gene match: 12. The CDR3 runs to 15 residues. Study-wide results and limits: No significant difference in CD8+ Simpson's diversity was found between patients and controls. Comparison of patients with controls identified around 28 shared CD8+ CDR3 sequences.

V is TRBV19 and J is TRBJ1-5; 7 nucleotides agree with TRBD1. Source material: sorted CD4+, CD8+, or CD8+CD57+ T cells (not recorded which) from PBMCs. The source is a human donor in good health, serving as a control. The CDR3 sequence: CASSQAGTVMEPQHF. DNA of the CDR3: TGTGCCAGTAGTCAGGCCGGGACAGTAATGGAGCCCCAGCATTTT.